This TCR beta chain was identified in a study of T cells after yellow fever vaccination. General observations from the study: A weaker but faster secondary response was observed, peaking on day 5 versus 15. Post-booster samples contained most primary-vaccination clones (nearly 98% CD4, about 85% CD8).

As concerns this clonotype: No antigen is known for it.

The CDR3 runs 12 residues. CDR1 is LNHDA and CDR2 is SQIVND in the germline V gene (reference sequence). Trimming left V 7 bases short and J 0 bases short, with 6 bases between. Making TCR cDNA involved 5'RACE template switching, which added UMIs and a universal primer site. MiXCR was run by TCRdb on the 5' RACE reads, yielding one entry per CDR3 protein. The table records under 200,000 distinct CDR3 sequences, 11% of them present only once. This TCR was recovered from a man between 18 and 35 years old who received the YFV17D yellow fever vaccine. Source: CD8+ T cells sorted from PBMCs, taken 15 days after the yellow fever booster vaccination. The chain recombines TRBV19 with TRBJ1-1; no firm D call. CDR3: CASTFMNTEAFF. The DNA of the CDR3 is TGTGCCAGTACATTTATGAACACTGAAGCTTTCTTT.